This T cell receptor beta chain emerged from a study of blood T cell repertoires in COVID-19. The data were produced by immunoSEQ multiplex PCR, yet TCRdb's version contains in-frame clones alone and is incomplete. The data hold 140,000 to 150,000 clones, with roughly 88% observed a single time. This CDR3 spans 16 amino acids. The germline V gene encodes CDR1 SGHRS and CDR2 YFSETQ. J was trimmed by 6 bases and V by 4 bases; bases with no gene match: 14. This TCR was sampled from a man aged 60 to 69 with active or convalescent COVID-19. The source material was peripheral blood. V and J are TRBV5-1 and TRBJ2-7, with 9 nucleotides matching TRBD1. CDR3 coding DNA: TGCGCCAGCAGCGCGGCCGCCGGGACAGGGATCGGCGAGCAGTACTTC. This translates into CASSAAAGTGIGEQYF.